Listed here are 11 T cell receptor beta chains from one sample, sequenced in a study of early T cells in non-severe SARS-CoV-2 infection. TCRdb re-called the 5' RACE reads through MiXCR, storing one row per CDR3 protein. The sample lists tens of thousands of distinct CDR3 sequences, roughly a tenth occurring once. Sequenced: whole blood. These receptors were taken from an adult who was a healthcare worker with PCR-confirmed SARS-CoV-2 infection or an uninfected control (not recorded which).

This clonotype has more than one count but fewer than ten. V gene TRBV20-1 combines with J gene TRBJ2-3; weak D call: TRBD2 (6 bases). CDR1 is DFQATT, CDR2 SNEGSKA, per germline (reference sequence). V shed 5 bases and J shed 8 bases, with 20 bases lying between them. The CDR3 sequence is 14 residues long. The CDR3 sequence: CSAGPGGLPSTQYF. For the CDR3, the DNA is TGCAGTGCTGGGCCCGGCGGACTACCCTCTACGCAGTATTTT.

This clonotype was counted between two and nine times. The chain is built from TRBV27 and TRBJ2-7; D not resolved. Trimming stripped 0 bases from V and 3 bases from J, with 15 bases between. CDR1 and CDR2 (germline): MNHEY, SMNVEV (reference sequence). The CDR3 spans 16 residues. The DNA of the CDR3 is TGTGCCAGCAGTTTATCCCCCCAGGCAGCCATCTACGAGCAGTACTTC. This translates into CASSLSPQAAIYEQYF.

This clonotype was detected many times. J is TRBJ1-2 and V is TRBV5-5; TRBD1 might be the D (5 bases). The germline CDR1 and CDR2 sequences are SGHKS and YYEKEE (reference sequence). V was trimmed by 0 bases and J by 5 bases, leaving 11 bases between them. This CDR3 comprises 14 residues. The CDR3 DNA reads as TGTGCCAGCAGCTTGGACCCAGGGTATTATGGCTACACCTTC. Translated: CASSLDPGYYGYTF.

The chain links TRBV4-2 to TRBJ2-7; D uncertain. The CDR3 sequence is 14 residues long. Deletions cut 0 bases from V and 0 bases from J, with 6 bases between. CDR1 LGHNA and CDR2 YNFKEQ come from the germline V gene. CDR3 in DNA: TGTGCCAGCAGCCAAGACGTATCCTCCTACGAGCAGTACTTC. As protein: CASSQDVSSYEQYF.

This clonotype appeared a few times. The J gene is TRBJ2-1, the V gene TRBV7-3, with 8 bases lining up with TRBD1. J lost 4 bases, V lost 5 bases, and 10 bases had no gene match. Germline loops: CDR1 SGHTA, CDR2 FQGTGA. The CDR3 is 16 amino acids. The DNA for the CDR3 is TGTGCCAGCAGCCCTTCAGGGGGCATGGTGTACAATGAGCAGTTCTTC. Protein product: CASSPSGGMVYNEQFF.

This clonotype was counted a few times. The V and J genes are TRBV21-1 and TRBJ1-2. TRBV21-1 is classified as a pseudogene. This CDR3 spans 11 amino acids. For the CDR3, the DNA is TGTGCCAGCAGCAAAGGGGATGGCTACACCTTC. Protein: CASSKGDGYTF.

This clonotype has just a few counts. This sequence joins TRBV11-2 and TRBJ1-4; D possibly corresponds to TRBD1 (6 bases). The CDR3 length is 13 residues. Germline V gives CDR1 SGHAT, CDR2 FQNNGV. Between the trimmed V and J ends, which lost 5 bases and 8 bases, there was a span of 12 bases. DNA for the CDR3: TGTGCCAGCAGCACAGGGACAAAAGAAAAACTGTTTTTT. It translates to CASSTGTKEKLFF.

This clonotype was observed at least ten times. The rearrangement uses TRBV10-3 and TRBJ2-3; tentative D call: TRBD2 (5 bases). The CDR3 is made up of 14 amino acids. Germline lookup yields CDR1 ENHRY and CDR2 SYGVKD. The V gene lost 5 bases and the J gene lost 2 bases, with 11 bases spanning the gap. The CDR3 bases are TGTGCCATCAGTTCAGAGGGTCCCACAGATACGCAGTATTTT. Translating it yields CAISSEGPTDTQYF.

This clonotype appeared a few times. V and J are TRBV5-4 and TRBJ2-3, with 9 bases lining up with TRBD2. The germline V gene has CDR1 SGHNT and CDR2 YYREEE (reference sequence). The CDR3 runs to 16 residues. V was pared by 2 bases and J by 2 bases, with 6 bases of the junction left unmatched. The CDR3 reads CASSFMAGGPTDTQYF. The CDR3 DNA follows: TGTGCCAGCAGCTTTATGGCGGGAGGGCCCACAGATACGCAGTATTTT.

CDR3 nucleotides: TGTGCCAGCAGTTACCTCCGGGACTCCCCCACCGGGGAGCTGTTTTTT. It encodes CASSYLRDSPTGELFF. The genes are TRBV27 and TRBJ2-2; perhaps TRBD2 as D (6 bases). Germline-derived CDR1 and CDR2 are MNHEY and SMNVEV (reference sequence). The CDR3 is made up of 16 amino acids. Trimming cost V 4 bases and J 4 bases, with 16 bases left between them.

The table lists this clonotype with many counts. The chain is built from TRBV11-2 and TRBJ2-1; weak D call: TRBD1 (5 bases). Germline V gives CDR1 SGHAT, CDR2 FQNNGV. The CDR3 extends over 14 amino acids. Trimming shortened V by 0 bases and J by 12 bases, and 15 bases separated the two germline ends. The CDR3 sequence is CASSLEAGSKGQFF. The CDR3 DNA is TGTGCCAGCAGCTTAGAGGCAGGGTCTAAGGGGCAGTTCTTC.